This T cell receptor beta chain was observed in a study of response to subunit inactivated influenza vaccine. CDR1 is SGHTS and CDR2 is YDEGEE in the germline V gene. The V and J ends lost 3 bases and 5 bases respectively, with 14 bases between them. CDR3 length equals 14 residues. This clonotype was observed a few times. What it binds is unknown. Study outcomes and limitations: Authors suggested seasonal influenza vaccinations each recruit few new T cells.

One entry per CDR3 protein results from TCRdb running MiXCR on the RT-PCR reads. Of about half a million distinct CDR3 sequences in the sample, approximately 9.9% were seen once. The TCR comes from a man aged 50 to 59 who received an inactivated influenza vaccine. V and J are TRBV5-8 and TRBJ1-1; possibly TRBD1 for D (5 bases). The input for sequencing was PBMCs from blood, taken roughly 6 weeks after vaccination. The CDR3 sequence is CASSWRGVWTEAFF. CDR3 nucleotide sequence: TGTGCCAGCAGCTGGAGAGGGGTGTGGACTGAAGCTTTCTTT.